This TCR beta chain originates from a study of glioma-infiltrating T cells. The study, taken as a whole, reports: Non-neoplastic patients had below-expected tissue-blood divergence, while all gliomas exceeded expectation.

The iRepertoire nested amplicon-rescue multiplex PCR amplified TCR alpha and beta CDR3s from RNA. One entry per CDR3 protein, called by TCRdb with MiXCR from the multiplex PCR reads. The sample lists tens of thousands of distinct CDR3 sequences, around a quarter occurring once. On this clonotype: Antigen unknown.

This CDR3 region has 11 residues. Germline loops: CDR1 SGHRS, CDR2 YFSETQ. The V and J ends lost 0 bases and 12 bases respectively, with 7 bases between them. The chain couples TRBV5-1 to TRBJ2-1; D remains unclear. This TCR was recovered from a human donor with low-grade glioma or glioblastoma, undergoing nonglioma brain surgery, or in good health (not recorded which). Source material: glioma tissue, nonneoplastic brain tissue, or PBMCs (not recorded which). Here the CDR3 DNA reads TGCGCCAGCAGCTTGGAGGATCGGCAGTTCTTC. Amino acids: CASSLEDRQFF.